Presented here are 31 T cell receptor beta chains from one specimen sequenced in a study of T cell responses to AZD1222 COVID-19 vaccine (TCRdb year 2021). The library came from the immunoSEQ multiplex PCR assay. In its TCRdb copy, this immuneACCESS table keeps in-frame sequences only and misses some clones. Where compared with another copy, unresolved V genes explain less than half of these, and the others have no known cause. The sample records 200,000 or so clones, 85% to 95% of which are singletons. The ten largest clones add up to 10% of the sample. Read against the paper, the sample's time point label means: baseline before first vaccination. The sample here was peripheral blood, taken on day 0 of AZD1222 vaccination. The receptors stem from an adult in good health.

The rearrangement joins TRBV28 to TRBJ2-7; 11 positions agree with TRBD2. There are 15 residues in the CDR3. Looked up from germline, CDR1 is MDHEN and CDR2 is SYDVKM. After removal of 6 bases from V and 5 bases from J, the junction contained 9 bases not matched to a gene. The CDR3 coding sequence is TGTGCCAGCAGCCAGACTAGCGGGGCCGTTAACGAGCAGTACGTC. This gives the protein CASSQTSGAVNEQYV.

The CDR3 loop is CASSRDRGAGYGYTF. In DNA, the CDR3 is TGCGCCAGCAGCCGGGACAGGGGAGCAGGCTATGGCTACACCTTC. This chain connects TRBV4-3 to TRBJ1-2; 10 bases map to TRBD1. J lost 4 bases, V lost 4 bases, and 6 bases had no gene match. Germline values: CDR1 LGHNA, CDR2 YSLEER. The CDR3 is 15 amino acids.

The V gene is TRBV4-2, the J gene TRBJ1-2, with D possibly matching TRBD1 (6 bases). Germline V gene sequence: CDR1 LGHNA, CDR2 YNFKEQ. The CDR3 sequence is 16 residues long. Trimming removed 1 base from V and 4 bases from J, with 16 bases in between. The CDR3 spells CASSQGEGERVYGYTF. The CDR3 nucleotides are TGTGCCAGCAGCCAAGGGGAGGGGGAGCGGGTCTATGGCTACACCTTC.

The gene calls are TRBV30 and TRBJ1-5, with 7 bases fitting TRBD1. The germline V gene encodes CDR1 GTSNPN and CDR2 SVGIG (reference sequence). The CDR3 loop spans 12 amino acids. Trimming at V came to 5 bases and at J to 6 bases, leaving 4 bases not matched to a gene. This CDR3 reads CAWDRVGQPQHF. CDR3 in DNA: TGTGCCTGGGACAGGGTCGGTCAGCCCCAGCATTTT.

The V and J genes are TRBV9 and TRBJ2-5, with a tentative D call TRBD2 (5 bases). CDR3 length: 15 residues. Deletions cut 0 bases from V and 1 base from J, with 10 bases between. In germline, CDR1 is SGDLS, CDR2 YYNGEE. The CDR3 reads CASSVGIGIQETQYF. CDR3 DNA: TGTGCCAGCAGCGTAGGAATCGGGATCCAAGAGACCCAGTACTTC. The full variable domain, in which reference TRBV9 and TRBJ2-5 provide the parts outside the CDR3, is DSGVTQTPKHLITATGQRVTLRCSPRSGDLSVYWYQQSLDQGLQFLIQYYNGEERAKGNILERFSAQQFPDLHSELNLSSLELGDSALYFCASSVGIGIQETQYFGPGTRLLVL.

V usage is TRBV10-3 and J usage is TRBJ1-1, with 8 bases identical to TRBD1. The CDR3 consists of 11 residues. Germline CDR1 reads ENHRY; CDR2 reads SYGVKD. The V gene end was trimmed by 11 bases and the J gene end by 5 bases; junction bases not matched to a gene: 4. The CDR3 protein is CAVDRGTEAFF. Here the CDR3 DNA reads TGTGCCGTCGACAGGGGAACTGAAGCTTTCTTT.

The chain links TRBV19 to TRBJ1-5, with no clear D. In germline, CDR1 is LNHDA, CDR2 SQIVND (reference sequence). This CDR3 comprises 13 residues. The V and J ends lost 9 bases and 4 bases respectively, with 13 bases between them. CDR3: CASGVPLNQPQHF. CDR3 sequence (DNA): TGTGCCAGCGGAGTCCCACTGAATCAGCCCCAGCATTTT. Drawing the rest from reference TRBV19 and TRBJ1-5, the complete variable domain is DGGITQSPKYLFRKEGQNVTLSCEQNLNHDAMYWYRQDPGQGLRLIYYSQIVNDFQKGDIAEGYSVSREKKESFPLTVTSAQKNPTAFYLCASGVPLNQPQHFGDGTRLSIL.

The CDR3 sequence: CASSPGQGVGYGYTF. Written as DNA, the CDR3 is TGCGCCAGCAGTCCCGGACAGGGGGTTGGGTATGGCTACACCTTC. This chain uses TRBV5-1 with TRBJ1-2; 10 nucleotides match TRBD1. The germline CDR1 and CDR2 sequences are SGHRS and YFSETQ. The CDR3 runs to 15 residues. V shed 5 bases, J shed 5 bases, and the junction held 9 bases outside the gene matches.

The chain is built from TRBV14 and TRBJ2-1; 8 positions agree with TRBD2. The CDR3 loop spans 15 amino acids. The germline V gene has CDR1 SGHDN and CDR2 FVKESK. J was trimmed by 10 bases and V by 3 bases; bases with no gene match: 11. CDR3 loop: CASSQGTRVRGEQFF. In nucleotides, the CDR3 is TGTGCCAGCAGCCAGGGGACTAGAGTTCGGGGCGAGCAGTTCTTC.

This chain joins TRBV27 and TRBJ2-1, with 8 bases aligning to TRBD1. Trimming removed 1 base from V and 2 bases from J; junction bases left unmatched: 4. This CDR3 contains 16 residues. Germline V CDR1 and CDR2: MNHEY, SMNVEV (reference sequence). CDR3 coding DNA: TGTGCCAGCAGTTTATGGACAGGGACACCCTACAATGAGCAGTTCTTC. Protein: CASSLWTGTPYNEQFF.

In this sample, this clone turned up once. The V and J genes are TRBV30 and TRBJ2-1; no firm D call. Germline-derived CDR1 and CDR2 are GTSNPN and SVGIG (reference sequence). V was cut by 0 bases and J by 7 bases, with 7 bases left in between. The CDR3 loop spans 12 amino acids. The CDR3 region is CAWSVFGNEQFF. CDR3 bases: TGTGCCTGGAGTGTCTTTGGGAATGAGCAGTTCTTC.

The chain is built from TRBV12-3 or TRBV12-4 and TRBJ1-2; possibly TRBD1 for D (5 bases). V dropped 7 bases and J dropped 4 bases, with 13 bases sitting between them. The CDR3 spans 13 residues. The CDR3 spells CASTLGEFYGYTF. The CDR3, as DNA: TGTGCCAGCACCTTAGGGGAGTTCTATGGCTACACCTTC.

The V gene is TRBV15, the J gene TRBJ1-1, with D possibly matching TRBD1 (5 bases). This CDR3 spans 16 amino acids. Trimming stripped 1 base from V and 0 bases from J, with 12 bases between. Germline CDR1 and CDR2: LNHNV and YYDKDF (reference sequence). CDR3 nucleotide sequence: TGTGCCACCAGCAGAGGGGGGGGTACGATGAACACTGAAGCTTTCTTT. It codes for CATSRGGGTMNTEAFF.

This chain joins TRBV5-4 and TRBJ1-1; unclear D gene. The CDR3 is 11 amino acids. Between the trimmed V and J ends, which lost 4 bases and 6 bases, there was a span of 7 bases. Germline V lookup: CDR1 SGHNT, CDR2 YYREEE (reference sequence). CDR3 residues: CASSATAEAFF. The CDR3 DNA is TGTGCCAGCAGCGCCACAGCTGAAGCTTTCTTT. The full variable domain, with the rest looked up from reference TRBV5-4 and TRBJ1-1, is ETGVTQSPTHLIKTRGQQVTLRCSSQSGHNTVSWYQQALGQGPQFIFQYYREEENGRGNFPPRFSGLQFPNYSSELNVNALELDDSALYLCASSATAEAFFGQGTRLTVV.

V gene TRBV12-5 combines with J gene TRBJ1-2, with D possibly TRBD1 on 6 matching bases. CDR1 and CDR2 from the germline V gene are LGHNT and FRNRAP. The length of the CDR3 is 14 residues. The V gene lost 6 bases and the J gene lost 5 bases, with 16 bases spanning the gap. The CDR3 here is CASGPSAQGYGYTF. The CDR3 coding sequence is TGTGCTAGTGGCCCCTCCGCACAGGGTTATGGCTACACCTTC.

The chain is built from TRBV24-1 and TRBJ2-3; D could derive from TRBD1 or TRBD2 (5 bases each). The length of the CDR3 is 15 residues. Germline V gene data show CDR1 as KGHDR and CDR2 as SFDVKD. V was pared by 10 bases and J by 0 bases, with 16 bases between. CDR3 bases: TGTGCCACGGGCCGAGGGGTTCATAGCACAGATACGCAGTATTTT. Protein: CATGRGVHSTDTQYF.

V gene TRBV5-5 combines with J gene TRBJ1-5; no clear D. CDR1 and CDR2 (germline): SGHKS, YYEKEE (reference sequence). V was trimmed by 4 bases and J by 2 bases, leaving 13 bases between them. CDR3 length: 15 residues. The CDR3 nucleotides are TGTGCCAGCAGCAAGGCAGGCTCGGGCAATCAGCCCCAGCATTTT. As protein: CASSKAGSGNQPQHF.

The V and J genes are TRBV6-5 and TRBJ1-2; no definite D call. Germline CDR1 is MNHEY and CDR2 is SVGAGI. V dropped 1 base and J dropped 2 bases, with 14 bases sitting between them. The CDR3 length is 16 residues. The CDR3 DNA sequence: TGTGCCAGCAGTTACTATCTCGCCTACGGGAACTATGGCTACACCTTC. Translation gives CASSYYLAYGNYGYTF.

The chain employs TRBV28 and TRBJ2-1; 8 bases map to TRBD1. This CDR3 is built from 15 residues. Germline lookup yields CDR1 MDHEN and CDR2 SYDVKM. Germline trimming cut 7 bases from V and 8 bases from J; bases unmatched to any gene: 13. The CDR3 DNA reads as TGTGCCAGCACCACAAGTGGAGACAGGGGTTATGAGCAGTTCTTC. Translated, it gives CASTTSGDRGYEQFF.

The V call is TRBV12-3 or TRBV12-4, the J call TRBJ1-2; the D is unclear. Trimming removed 8 bases from V and 8 bases from J, with 15 bases in between. The CDR3 contains 12 residues. In DNA form, the CDR3 reads TGTGCCAGCTCGAGGGCTGAAAGGGGCTACACCTTC. Amino acids: CASSRAERGYTF.

The chain recombines TRBV6-5 with TRBJ2-1; TRBD1 might be the D (5 bases). This CDR3 region has 16 residues. V was cut by 0 bases and J by 2 bases, with 11 bases left in between. Germline assignment: CDR1 MNHEY and CDR2 SVGAGI. The CDR3 region is CASSYSPTETYNEQFF. CDR3 sequence (DNA): TGTGCCAGCAGTTACTCCCCGACAGAAACCTACAATGAGCAGTTCTTC.

The rearrangement joins TRBV5-1 to TRBJ2-1, with no clear D. CDR3 length: 14 amino acids. Trimming stripped 0 bases from V and 6 bases from J, with 10 bases between. Per germline, CDR1 SGHRS and CDR2 YFSETQ. CDR3 DNA: TGCGCCAGCAGCTTGGGGGGAAATACCAATGAGCAGTTCTTC. Translation gives CASSLGGNTNEQFF. Full variable domain (rest looked up from reference TRBV5-1 and TRBJ2-1): KAGVTQTPRYLIKTRGQQVTLSCSPISGHRSVSWYQQTPGQGLQFLFEYFSETQRNKGNFPGRFSGRQFSNSRSEMNVSTLELGDSALYLCASSLGGNTNEQFFGPGTRLTVL.

The V and J genes are TRBV7-3 and TRBJ2-3; D is possibly TRBD2 (5 bases). CDR1 is SGHTA and CDR2 is FQGTGA in the germline V gene. Trimming pared 4 bases from V and 0 bases from J, leaving 8 bases between. This CDR3 spans 14 amino acids. The CDR3 protein is CASSSGVSTDTQYF. DNA of the CDR3: TGTGCCAGCAGCTCCGGGGTCAGCACAGATACGCAGTATTTT.

The chain couples TRBV10-3 to TRBJ1-2; 9 bases match TRBD1. V trimming: 6 bases; J trimming: 6 bases; junction bases outside the gene matches: 14. Per germline, CDR1 ENHRY and CDR2 SYGVKD. CDR3 length equals 16 residues. The CDR3 DNA sequence: TGTGCCATCAGCGGAACGGGGACAGGGACTGGCGATGGCTACACCTTC. It translates to CAISGTGTGTGDGYTF.

The chain recombines TRBV5-5 with TRBJ1-2; D remains unclear. V was cut by 4 bases and J by 4 bases, with 11 bases left in between. The germline gives CDR1 SGHKS, CDR2 YYEKEE (reference sequence). The CDR3 consists of 13 residues. CDR3 sequence (DNA): TGTGCCAGCAGCCAGAATGGACGCTATGGCTACACCTTC. Translation gives CASSQNGRYGYTF. Drawing the rest from reference TRBV5-5 and TRBJ1-2, the complete variable domain is DAGVTQSPTHLIKTRGQQVTLRCSPISGHKSVSWYQQVLGQGPQFIFQYYEKEERGRGNFPDRFSARQFPNYSSELNVNALLLGDSALYLCASSQNGRYGYTFGSGTRLTVV.

The rearrangement uses TRBV18 and TRBJ2-1, with D perhaps assigned TRBD1 or TRBD2 (7 bases each). The CDR3 has 15 residues. The germline V gene encodes CDR1 KGHSH and CDR2 LQKENI. Trimming removed 2 bases from V and 7 bases from J, with 15 bases in between. CDR3 region: CASSPWEGAKNEQFF. The DNA for the CDR3 is TGTGCCAGCTCACCATGGGAGGGGGCAAAAAATGAGCAGTTCTTC.

The genes are TRBV3-1 (or the pseudogene TRBV3-2) and TRBJ2-7, with 7 bases matching TRBD2. CDR3 length: 16 amino acids. CDR1 is LGHDT, CDR2 YNNKEL, per germline (reference sequence). The J segment lost 0 bases and the V segment lost 0 bases, leaving 5 bases of the junction unmatched. CDR3 sequence (DNA): TGTGCCAGCAGCCAAGATCAGGCTAGCGGCTCCTACGAGCAGTACTTC. Its protein product is CASSQDQASGSYEQYF.

The chain couples TRBV7-9 to TRBJ2-2; the D gene is possibly TRBD1 (5 bases). The CDR3 contains 15 residues. V was pared by 7 bases and J by 4 bases, with 16 bases between. In germline, CDR1 is SEHNR, CDR2 FQNEAQ (reference sequence). The CDR3 DNA reads as TGTGCCAGCACCGCTAGGGGCTCTAGCACCGGGGAGCTGTTTTTT. It codes for CASTARGSSTGELFF.

The chain couples TRBV3-1 (or the pseudogene TRBV3-2) to TRBJ1-5; D is unresolved. Germline V gene data show CDR1 as LGHDT and CDR2 as YNNKEL (reference sequence). The CDR3 has 13 amino acids. V shed 0 bases and J shed 7 bases, with 7 bases lying between them. The DNA of the CDR3 is TGTGCCAGCAGCCAAGAGCCGGGGCAGCCCCAGCATTTT. This codes for CASSQEPGQPQHF.

The chain carries TRBV4-3 and TRBJ1-1; TRBD1 matches at 7 bases. The CDR3 spans 14 residues. Trimming cost V 3 bases and J 0 bases; bases outside gene matches: 1. Germline V gene sequence: CDR1 LGHNA, CDR2 YSLEER. CDR3 in DNA: TGCGCCAGCAGCCATGGGACAGTGAACACTGAAGCTTTCTTT. This codes for CASSHGTVNTEAFF.

This chain joins TRBV7-8 and TRBJ1-2, with 7 bases fitting TRBD1. The ends lost 6 bases at V and 3 bases at J; junction bases unmatched: 16. Germline values: CDR1 SGHVS, CDR2 FQNEAQ. The CDR3 extends over 17 amino acids. The CDR3 is CASRRRTGPEGDYGYTF. For the CDR3, the DNA is TGTGCCAGCAGGCGTCGGACAGGCCCGGAGGGGGACTATGGCTACACCTTC.